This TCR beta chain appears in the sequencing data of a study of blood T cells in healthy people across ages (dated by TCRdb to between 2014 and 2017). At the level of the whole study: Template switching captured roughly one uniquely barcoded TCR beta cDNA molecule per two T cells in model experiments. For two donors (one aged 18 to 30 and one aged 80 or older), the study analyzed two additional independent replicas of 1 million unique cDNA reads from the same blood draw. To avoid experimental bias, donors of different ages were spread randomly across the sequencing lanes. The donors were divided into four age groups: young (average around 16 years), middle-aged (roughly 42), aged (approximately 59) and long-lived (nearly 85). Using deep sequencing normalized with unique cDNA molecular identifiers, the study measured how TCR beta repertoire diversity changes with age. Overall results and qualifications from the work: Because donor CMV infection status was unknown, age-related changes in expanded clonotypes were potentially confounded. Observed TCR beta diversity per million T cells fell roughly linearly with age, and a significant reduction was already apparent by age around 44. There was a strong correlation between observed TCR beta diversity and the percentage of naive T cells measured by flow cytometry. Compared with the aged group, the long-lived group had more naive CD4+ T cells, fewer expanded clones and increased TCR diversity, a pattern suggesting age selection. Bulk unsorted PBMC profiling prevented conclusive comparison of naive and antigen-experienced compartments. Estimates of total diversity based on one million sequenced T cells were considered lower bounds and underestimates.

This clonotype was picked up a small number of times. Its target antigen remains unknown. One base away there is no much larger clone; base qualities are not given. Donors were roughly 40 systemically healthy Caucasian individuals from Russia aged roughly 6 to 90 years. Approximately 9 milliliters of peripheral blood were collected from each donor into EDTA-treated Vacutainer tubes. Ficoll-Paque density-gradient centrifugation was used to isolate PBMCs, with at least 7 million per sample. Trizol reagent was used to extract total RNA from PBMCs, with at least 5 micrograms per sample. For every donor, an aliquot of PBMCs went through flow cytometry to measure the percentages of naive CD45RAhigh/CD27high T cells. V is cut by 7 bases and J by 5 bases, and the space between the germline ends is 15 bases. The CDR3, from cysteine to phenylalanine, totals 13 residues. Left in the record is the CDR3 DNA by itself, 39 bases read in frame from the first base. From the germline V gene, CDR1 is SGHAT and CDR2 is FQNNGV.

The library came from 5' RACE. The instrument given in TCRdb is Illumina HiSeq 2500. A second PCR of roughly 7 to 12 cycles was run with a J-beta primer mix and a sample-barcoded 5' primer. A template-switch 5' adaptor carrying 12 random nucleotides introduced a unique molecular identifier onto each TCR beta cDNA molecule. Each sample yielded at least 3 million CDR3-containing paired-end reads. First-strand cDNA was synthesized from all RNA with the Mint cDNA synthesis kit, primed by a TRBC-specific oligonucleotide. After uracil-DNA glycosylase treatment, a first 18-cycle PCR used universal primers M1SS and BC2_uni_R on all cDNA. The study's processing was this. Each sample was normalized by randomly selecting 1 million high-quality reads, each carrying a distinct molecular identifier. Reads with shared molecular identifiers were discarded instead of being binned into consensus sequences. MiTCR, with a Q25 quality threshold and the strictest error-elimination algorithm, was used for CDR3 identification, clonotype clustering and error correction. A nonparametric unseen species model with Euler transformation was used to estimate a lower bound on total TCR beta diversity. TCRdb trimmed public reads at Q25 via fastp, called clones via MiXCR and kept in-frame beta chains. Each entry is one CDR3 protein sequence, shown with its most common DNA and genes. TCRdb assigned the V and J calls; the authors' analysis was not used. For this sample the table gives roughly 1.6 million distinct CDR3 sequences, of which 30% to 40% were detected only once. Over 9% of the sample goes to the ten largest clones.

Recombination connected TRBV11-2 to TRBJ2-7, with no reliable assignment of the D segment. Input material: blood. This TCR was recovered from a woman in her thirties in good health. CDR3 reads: CASKVGQYNEQYF. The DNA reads TGTGCCAGCAAGGTCGGGCAGTATAACGAGCAGTACTTC.